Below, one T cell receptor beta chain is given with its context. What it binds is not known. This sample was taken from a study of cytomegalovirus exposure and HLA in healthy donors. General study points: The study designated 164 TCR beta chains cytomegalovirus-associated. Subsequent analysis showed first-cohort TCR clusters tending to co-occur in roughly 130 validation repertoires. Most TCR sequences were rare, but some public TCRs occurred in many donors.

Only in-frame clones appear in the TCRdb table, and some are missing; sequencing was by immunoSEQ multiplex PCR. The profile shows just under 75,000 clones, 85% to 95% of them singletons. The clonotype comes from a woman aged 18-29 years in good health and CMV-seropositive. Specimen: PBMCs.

The CDR3 DNA sequence: TGTGCCACCAGCAGGTACCGGGACAGCTCTTCGCGGACCGGGGAGCTGTTTTTT. Its protein product is CATSRYRDSSSRTGELFF. This chain uses TRBV15 with TRBJ2-2; 7 bases align to TRBD1. The CDR3 is 18 amino acids. The germline CDR1 and CDR2 sequences are LNHNV and YYDKDF (reference sequence). The trim removed 3 bases at V and 5 bases at J, leaving 15 bases unmatched.